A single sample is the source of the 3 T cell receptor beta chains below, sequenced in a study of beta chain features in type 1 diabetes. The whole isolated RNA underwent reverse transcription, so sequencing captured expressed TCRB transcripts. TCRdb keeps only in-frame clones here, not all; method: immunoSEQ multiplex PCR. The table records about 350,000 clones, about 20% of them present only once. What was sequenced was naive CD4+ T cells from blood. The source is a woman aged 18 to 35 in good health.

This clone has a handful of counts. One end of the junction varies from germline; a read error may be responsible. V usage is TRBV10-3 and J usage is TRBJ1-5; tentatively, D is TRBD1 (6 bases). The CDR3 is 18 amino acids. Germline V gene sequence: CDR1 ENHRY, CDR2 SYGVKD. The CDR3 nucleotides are TGTGCCATCAGTGAGTCCCGACGAGGGGGTGTTAGCAATCAACCCCAGCATTTT. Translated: CAISESRRGGVSNQPQHF.

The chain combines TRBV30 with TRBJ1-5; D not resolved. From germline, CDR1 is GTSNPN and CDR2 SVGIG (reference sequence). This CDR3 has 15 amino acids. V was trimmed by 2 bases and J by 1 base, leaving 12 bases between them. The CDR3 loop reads CAWSPPPGSNQPQHF. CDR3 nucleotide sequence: TGTGCCTGGAGTCCCCCCCCGGGGAGCAATCAGCCCCAGCATTTT.

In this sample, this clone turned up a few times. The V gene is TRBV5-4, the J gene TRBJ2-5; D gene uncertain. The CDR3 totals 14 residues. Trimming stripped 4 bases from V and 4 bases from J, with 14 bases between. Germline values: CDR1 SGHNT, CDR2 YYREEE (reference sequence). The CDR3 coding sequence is TGTGCCAGCAGCGCGGATCGGAGCCGAGAGACCCAGTACTTC. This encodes CASSADRSRETQYF.